These 2 T cell receptor beta chains originate from one sample sequenced in a study of T cell responses to AZD1222 COVID-19 vaccine. The data were produced by immunoSEQ multiplex PCR, yet TCRdb's version contains in-frame clones alone and is incomplete. Of around 83,000 clones in the sample, about 90% were seen once. This specimen was peripheral blood, taken on day 0 of AZD1222 vaccination. These receptors were collected from an adult in good health.

The V and J genes are TRBV28 and TRBJ1-6; D might be TRBD1 (5 bases). Germline V lookup: CDR1 MDHEN, CDR2 SYDVKM. V was clipped by 3 bases and J by 7 bases, with 13 bases between them. The CDR3 has 15 residues. CDR3 DNA sequence: TGTGCCAGCAGTTTGATGGTGGCAGGGAATTCACCCCTCCACTTT. This encodes CASSLMVAGNSPLHF.

The chain employs TRBV7-8 and TRBJ2-4; maybe TRBD1 (6 bases). This CDR3 spans 14 amino acids. Germline CDR1 reads SGHVS; CDR2 reads FQNEAQ. Trimming took 4 bases from V and 3 from J, leaving 10 bases between them. CDR3: CASSSGQNKNIQYF. CDR3 nucleotide sequence: TGTGCCAGCAGCTCGGGACAAAACAAAAACATTCAGTACTTC. Together with reference TRBV7-8 and TRBJ2-4, the CDR3 gives the full variable domain: GAGVSQSPRYKVAKRGQDVALRCDPISGHVSLFWYQQALGQGPEFLTYFQNEAQLDKSGLPSDRFFAERPEGSVSTLKIQRTQQEDSAVYLCASSSGQNKNIQYFGAGTRLSVL.